The source of this T cell receptor beta chain is a study of Graves' ophthalmopathy and Graves' hyperthyroidism. On the study more broadly: Ophthalmopathy not arising within 18 months of follow-up defined hyperthyroidism as stable.

Newly diagnosed hyperthyroidism donors, aged 18 to 65, duration under 2 months. This CDR3 contains 15 residues. V was clipped by 2 bases and J by 2 bases; unmatched bases: 4. Per germline, CDR1 SEHNR and CDR2 FQNEAQ (reference sequence). RNA transcripts yielded amplified TCR beta CDR3 regions. The first-round RT-PCR employed HTBI primers together with the Qiagen OneStep RT-PCR kit. A multiplex PCR was then performed as the second round. Using its own MiXCR run on the multiplex PCR reads, TCRdb lists one record per CDR3 protein. The sample has a few hundred thousand distinct CDR3 sequences, 35% to 40% seen once. This clonotype showed up many times. Its matching antigen is unknown. General study points: Blood samples also showed most expanded thyroid clonotypes exceeding 0.001 frequency.

V gene TRBV7-9 combines with J gene TRBJ2-7, with 9 bases lining up with TRBD2. Sequencing used peripheral blood or thyroid tissue (not recorded which). The TCR originated in an adult man with Graves' hyperthyroidism. The CDR3 loop reads CASSLRLAATYEQYF. The CDR3 nucleotides read TGTGCCAGCAGCTTAAGACTAGCGGCGACCTACGAGCAGTACTTC.